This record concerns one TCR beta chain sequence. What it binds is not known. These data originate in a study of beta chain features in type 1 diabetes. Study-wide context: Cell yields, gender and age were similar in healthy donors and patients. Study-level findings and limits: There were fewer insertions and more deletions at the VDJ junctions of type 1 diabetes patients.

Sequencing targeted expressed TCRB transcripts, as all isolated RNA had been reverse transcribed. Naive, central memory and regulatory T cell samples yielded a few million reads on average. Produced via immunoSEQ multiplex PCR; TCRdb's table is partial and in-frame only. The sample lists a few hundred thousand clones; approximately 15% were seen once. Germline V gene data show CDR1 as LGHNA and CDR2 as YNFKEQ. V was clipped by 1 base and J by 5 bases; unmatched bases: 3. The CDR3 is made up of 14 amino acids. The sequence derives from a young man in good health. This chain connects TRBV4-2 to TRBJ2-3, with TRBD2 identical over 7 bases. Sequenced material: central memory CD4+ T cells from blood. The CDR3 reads CASSQGSSGDTQYF. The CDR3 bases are TGTGCCAGCAGCCAAGGATCTAGCGGAGATACGCAGTATTTT.